Detailed here is one T cell receptor (beta chain). Its antigen is unknown. The germline V and J ends were trimmed by 1 base and 4 bases, with 14 bases remaining between them. This CDR3 contains 15 residues. Germline V lookup: CDR1 SGDLS, CDR2 YYNGEE. Healthy donors of bone marrow made up the group. These data belong to a study of cytomegalovirus exposure and HLA in healthy donors. Notes on the study in general: Some V segments (TRBV6-2 and TRBV6-3 among them) were excluded as indistinguishable. In an earlier analysis, most TCR beta V segments were productive about 87% or about 30% of the time. The authors listed roughly 150 TCR beta chains as cytomegalovirus-associated.

Amplification used 60 Vbeta primers and 13 Jbeta primers. Assay used: immunoSEQ multiplex PCR; TCRdb lists only in-frame clones, some missing. Of roughly 36,000 clones listed, 70% to 75% are singletons. Sequencing was performed on PBMCs. The TCR comes from a man aged 25 to 45 in good health and CMV-seronegative. V and J are TRBV9 and TRBJ1-1; no clear D gene. CDR3 sequence (DNA): TGTGCCAGCAGCGTAATTAATTTTTCTAGCACTGAAGCTTTCTTT. Translated, it gives CASSVINFSSTEAFF.